The next 2 T cell receptor beta chains were all read from a single sample in a study of PD-1 blockade in classical Hodgkin lymphoma. TCRdb's copy holds only in-frame clones and misses some; the assay was immunoSEQ multiplex PCR. This sample yields roughly 90,000 clones, of which 81% are seen a single time; approximately 15% belongs to the top ten. No patient escaped relapse after autologous stem cell transplantation, and brentuximab vedotin exposure varied. The starting material was peripheral blood mononuclear cells (PBMCs), obtained before the second cycle of nivolumab. All receptors come from a human donor with classical Hodgkin lymphoma.

This clone was seen a handful of times. The rearrangement links TRBV7-9 to TRBJ2-1, with TRBD1 identical over 7 bases. This CDR3 contains 15 residues. CDR1 is SEHNR and CDR2 is FQNEAQ in the germline V gene (reference sequence). The V gene end was trimmed by 4 bases and the J gene end by 3 bases; junction bases not matched to a gene: 6. The CDR3 DNA reads as TGTGCCAGCAGCTACAGGGGTAGTAACTACAATGAGCAGTTCTTC. Protein product: CASSYRGSNYNEQFF.

This CDR3 is CAISGTETGELFF. CDR3 in DNA: TGTGCCATCAGTGGGACCGAGACCGGGGAGCTGTTTTTT. The V gene is TRBV10-3, the J gene TRBJ2-2; D not resolved. Germline assignment: CDR1 ENHRY and CDR2 SYGVKD. V was shortened by 4 bases and J by 5 bases, with 8 bases between the two germline ends. This CDR3 has 13 amino acids.